This is a list of T cell receptor beta chains from one sample in a study of blood T cell repertoires in COVID-19. Measured with immunoSEQ multiplex PCR; TCRdb has only the in-frame clones, and not every one. Found here are 190,000 or so clones, nearly 90% of them singletons; the top ten hold approximately 0.62%. The sequenced sample consisted of peripheral blood. The receptors were gathered from a man between 45 and 60 years old with acute or convalescent COVID-19. CDR3s include the opening cysteine and the closing phenylalanine or tryptophan.

j_gene	v_gene	CDR3aa
TRBJ1-2	TRBV7-9	CASSTRRRDRSNYGYTF
TRBJ1-2	TRBV4-1	CASSLQRELGANYGYTF
TRBJ1-4	TRBV5-8	CAIARTGNEKLFF
TRBJ1-4	TRBV18	CASSQGGQGREKLFF
TRBJ2-7	TRBV7-8	CASSFHRGGQGSYEQYF
TRBJ2-2	TRBV7-2	CASSPRSSGELFF
TRBJ1-1	TRBV27	CASKQEMNTEAFF
TRBJ1-2	TRBV20-1	CSASSDGYTF
TRBJ2-3	TRBV7-3	CASSLTVGLAGGDTQYF
TRBJ2-3	TRBV27	CASSLQAGWTSGYTQYF
TRBJ2-1	TRBV6-5	CASSYFDEQFF
TRBJ2-3	TRBV6-1	CASSVTSGRVGTYTQYF
TRBJ1-2	TRBV28	CASSRDRINYGYTF
TRBJ1-1	TRBV19	CASSPQASQAFF
TRBJ2-1	TRBV7-9	CASSLAGSSYNEQFF
TRBJ1-6	TRBV27	CASSRKDRTNSPLHF
TRBJ2-6	TRBV19	CASRASGANVLTF
TRBJ2-1	TRBV6-4	CASSDQAGVTYNEQFF
TRBJ1-1	TRBV19	CASQKETGVLNTEAFF
TRBJ2-2	TRBV18	CASSRTGPNTGELFF
TRBJ2-1	TRBV5-4	CASSLSPTGREIYNEQFF
TRBJ2-1	TRBV7-2	CASRPLRGGNEQFF
TRBJ2-5	TRBV7-9	CASSSGVTGQETQYF
TRBJ1-5	TRBV7-2	CASSPRLGPQHF
TRBJ2-7	TRBV7-2	CASTWTSGSHEQYF
TRBJ2-4	TRBV7-9	CASSLDSAAKNIQYF
TRBJ2-4	TRBV7-2	CASSLALGGIGSLAKNIQYF
TRBJ1-1	TRBV21-1	CASTQQCRLGRMNTEAFF
TRBJ2-1	TRBV6-5	CASRTGTRGYNEQFF